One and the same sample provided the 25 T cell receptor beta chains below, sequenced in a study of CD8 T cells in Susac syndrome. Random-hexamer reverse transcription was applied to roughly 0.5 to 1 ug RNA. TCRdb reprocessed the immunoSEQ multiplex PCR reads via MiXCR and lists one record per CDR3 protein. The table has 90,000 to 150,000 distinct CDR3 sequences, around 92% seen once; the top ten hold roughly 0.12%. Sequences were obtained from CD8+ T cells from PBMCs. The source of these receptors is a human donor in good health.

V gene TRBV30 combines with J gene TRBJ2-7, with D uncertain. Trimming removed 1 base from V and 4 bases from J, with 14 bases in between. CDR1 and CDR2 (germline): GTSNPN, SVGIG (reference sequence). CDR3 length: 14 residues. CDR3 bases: TGTGCCTGGAGTGCGGACGAGGCGGCATACGAGCAGTACTTC. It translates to CAWSADEAAYEQYF.

For the CDR3, the DNA is TGTGCCAGCACCACCACAGGGGTGCGCGAGCAGTACTTC. It yields the protein CASTTTGVREQYF. The chain recombines TRBV12-3 or TRBV12-4 with TRBJ2-7, with 7 bases fitting TRBD1. V lost 7 bases, J lost 6 bases, and 9 bases stayed unmatched. The CDR3 extends over 13 amino acids.

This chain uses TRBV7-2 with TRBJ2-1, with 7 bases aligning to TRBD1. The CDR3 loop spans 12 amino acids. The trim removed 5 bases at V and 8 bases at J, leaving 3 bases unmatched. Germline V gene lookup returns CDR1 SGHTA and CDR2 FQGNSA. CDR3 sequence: CASSVTGDEQFF. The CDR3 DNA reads TGTGCCAGCAGCGTTACAGGGGATGAGCAGTTCTTC.

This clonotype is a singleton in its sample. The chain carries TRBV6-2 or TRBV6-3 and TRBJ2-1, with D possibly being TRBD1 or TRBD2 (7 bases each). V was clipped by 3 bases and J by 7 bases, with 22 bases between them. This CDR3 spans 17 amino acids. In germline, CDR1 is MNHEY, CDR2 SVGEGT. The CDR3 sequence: CASSYGLGAGGANEQFF. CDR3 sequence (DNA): TGTGCCAGCAGTTATGGTCTTGGGGCAGGGGGGGCAAATGAGCAGTTCTTC.

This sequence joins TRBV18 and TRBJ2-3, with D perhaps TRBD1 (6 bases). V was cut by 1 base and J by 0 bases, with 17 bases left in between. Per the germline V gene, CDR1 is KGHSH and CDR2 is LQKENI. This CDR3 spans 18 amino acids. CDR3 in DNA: TGTGCCAGCTCACCACGGCAGGGGAGAGGACCTAGCACAGATACGCAGTATTTT. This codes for CASSPRQGRGPSTDTQYF.

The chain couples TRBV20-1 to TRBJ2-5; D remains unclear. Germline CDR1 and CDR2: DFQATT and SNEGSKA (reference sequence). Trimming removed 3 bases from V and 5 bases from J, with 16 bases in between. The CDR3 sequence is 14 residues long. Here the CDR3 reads CSASGALESETQYF. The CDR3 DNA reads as TGCAGTGCTAGTGGAGCCCTAGAAAGTGAGACCCAGTACTTC.

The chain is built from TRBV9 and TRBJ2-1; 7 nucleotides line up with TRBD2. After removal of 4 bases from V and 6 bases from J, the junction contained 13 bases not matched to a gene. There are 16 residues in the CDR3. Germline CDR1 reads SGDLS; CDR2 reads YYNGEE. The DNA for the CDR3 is TGTGCCAGCAGCCCCCGTAGCTGGGGGGGAGGCAATGAGCAGTTCTTC. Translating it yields CASSPRSWGGGNEQFF.

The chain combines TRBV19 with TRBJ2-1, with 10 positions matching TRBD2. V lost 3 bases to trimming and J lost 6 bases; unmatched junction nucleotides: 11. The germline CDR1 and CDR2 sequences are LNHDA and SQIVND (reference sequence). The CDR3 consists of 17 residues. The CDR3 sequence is CASSIPAGGPLGNEQFF. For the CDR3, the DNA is TGTGCCAGTAGTATCCCAGCGGGAGGGCCACTTGGCAATGAGCAGTTCTTC.

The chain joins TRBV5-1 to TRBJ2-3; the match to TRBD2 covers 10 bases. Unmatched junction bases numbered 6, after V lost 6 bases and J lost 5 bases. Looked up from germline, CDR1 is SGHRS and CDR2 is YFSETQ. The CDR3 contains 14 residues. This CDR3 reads CASILSGGQDTQYF. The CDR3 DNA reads TGCGCCAGCATCCTTAGCGGGGGGCAAGATACGCAGTATTTT.

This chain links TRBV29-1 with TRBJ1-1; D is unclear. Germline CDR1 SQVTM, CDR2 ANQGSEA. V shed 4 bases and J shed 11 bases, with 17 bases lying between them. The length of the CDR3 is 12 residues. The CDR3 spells CSVVGDGAGAFF. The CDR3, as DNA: TGCAGCGTTGTGGGAGACGGAGCGGGGGCTTTCTTT.

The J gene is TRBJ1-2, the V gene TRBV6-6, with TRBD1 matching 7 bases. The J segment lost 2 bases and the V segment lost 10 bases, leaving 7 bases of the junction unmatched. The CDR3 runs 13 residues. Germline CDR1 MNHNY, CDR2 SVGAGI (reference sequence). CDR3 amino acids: CATLTGPNYGYTF. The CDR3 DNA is TGTGCCACCTTGACAGGGCCCAACTATGGCTACACCTTC.

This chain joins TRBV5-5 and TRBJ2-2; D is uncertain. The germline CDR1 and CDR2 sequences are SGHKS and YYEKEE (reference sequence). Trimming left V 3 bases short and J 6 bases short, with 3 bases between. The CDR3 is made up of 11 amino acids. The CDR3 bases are TGTGCCAGCAGCTGGGCCGGGGAGCTGTTTTTT. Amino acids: CASSWAGELFF.

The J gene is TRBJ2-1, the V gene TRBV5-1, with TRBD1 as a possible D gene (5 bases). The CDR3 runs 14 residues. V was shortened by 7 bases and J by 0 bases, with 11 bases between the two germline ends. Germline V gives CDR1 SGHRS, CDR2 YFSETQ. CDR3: CASSADSSYNEQFF. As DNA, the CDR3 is TGCGCCAGCTCCGCAGACAGCTCCTACAATGAGCAGTTCTTC.

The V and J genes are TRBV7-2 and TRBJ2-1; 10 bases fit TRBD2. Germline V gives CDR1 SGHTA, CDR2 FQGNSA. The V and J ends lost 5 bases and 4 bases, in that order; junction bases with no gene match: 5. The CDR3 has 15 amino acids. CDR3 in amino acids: CASSQREGPYNEQFF. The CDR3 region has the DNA TGTGCCAGCAGCCAGCGGGAGGGACCGTACAATGAGCAGTTCTTC.

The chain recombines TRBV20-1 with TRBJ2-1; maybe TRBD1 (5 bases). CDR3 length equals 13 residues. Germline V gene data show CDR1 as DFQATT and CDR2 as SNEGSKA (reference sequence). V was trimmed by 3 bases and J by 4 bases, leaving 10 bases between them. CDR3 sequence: CSARFDRYNEQFF. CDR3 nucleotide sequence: TGCAGTGCTAGGTTCGACAGATACAATGAGCAGTTCTTC.

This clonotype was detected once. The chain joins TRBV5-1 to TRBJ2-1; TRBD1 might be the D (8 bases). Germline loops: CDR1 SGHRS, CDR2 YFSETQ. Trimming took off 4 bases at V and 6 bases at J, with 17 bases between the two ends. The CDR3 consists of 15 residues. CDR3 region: CASSPEAGTGNEQFF. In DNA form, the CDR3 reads TGCGCCAGCAGCCCCGAAGCGGGGACAGGCAATGAGCAGTTCTTC.

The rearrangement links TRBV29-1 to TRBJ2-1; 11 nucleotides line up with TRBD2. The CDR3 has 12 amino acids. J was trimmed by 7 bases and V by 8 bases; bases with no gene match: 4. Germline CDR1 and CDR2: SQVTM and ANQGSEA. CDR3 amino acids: CSLRTSGNEQFF. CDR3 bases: TGCAGCCTGAGGACTAGCGGGAATGAGCAGTTCTTC.

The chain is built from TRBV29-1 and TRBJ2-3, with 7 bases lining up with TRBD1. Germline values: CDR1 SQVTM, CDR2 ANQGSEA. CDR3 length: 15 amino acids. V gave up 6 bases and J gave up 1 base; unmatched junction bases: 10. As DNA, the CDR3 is TGCAGCGTCGAGGTGACAGGGATGGGCACAGATACGCAGTATTTT. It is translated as CSVEVTGMGTDTQYF.

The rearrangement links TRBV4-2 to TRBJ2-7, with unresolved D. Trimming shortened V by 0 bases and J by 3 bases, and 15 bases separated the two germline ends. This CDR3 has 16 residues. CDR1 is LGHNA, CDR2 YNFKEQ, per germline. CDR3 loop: CASSQEARMNLYEQYF. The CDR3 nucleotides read TGTGCCAGCAGCCAAGAAGCCAGGATGAACCTCTACGAGCAGTACTTC.

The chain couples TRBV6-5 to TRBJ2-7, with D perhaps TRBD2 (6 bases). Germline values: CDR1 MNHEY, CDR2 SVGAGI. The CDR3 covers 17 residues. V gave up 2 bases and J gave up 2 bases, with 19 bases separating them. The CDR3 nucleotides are TGTGCCAGCAGTTACGATGGTACCGGGGGTGGCCCCTACGAGCAGTACTTC. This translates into CASSYDGTGGGPYEQYF.

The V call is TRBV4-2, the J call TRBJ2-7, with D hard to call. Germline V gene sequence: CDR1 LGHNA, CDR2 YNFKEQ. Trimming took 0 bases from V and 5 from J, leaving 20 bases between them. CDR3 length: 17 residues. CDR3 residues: CASSQDGPVPRSHEQYF. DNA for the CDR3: TGTGCCAGCAGCCAAGATGGACCAGTCCCCCGGAGTCACGAGCAGTACTTC.

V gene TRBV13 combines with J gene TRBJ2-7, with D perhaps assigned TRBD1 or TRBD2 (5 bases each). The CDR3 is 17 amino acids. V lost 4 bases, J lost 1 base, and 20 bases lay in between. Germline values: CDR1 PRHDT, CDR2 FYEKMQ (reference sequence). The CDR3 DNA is TGTGCCAGCAGCTCCGCCCTCGGGATGGACACTTCCTACGAGCAGTACTTC. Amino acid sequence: CASSSALGMDTSYEQYF.

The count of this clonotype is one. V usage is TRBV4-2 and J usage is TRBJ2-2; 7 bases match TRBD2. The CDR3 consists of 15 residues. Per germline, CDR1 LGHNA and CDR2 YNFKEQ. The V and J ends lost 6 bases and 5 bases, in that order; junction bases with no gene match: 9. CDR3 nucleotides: TGTGCCAGCAGACCGAGCGGGGTGAGGACCGGGGAGCTGTTTTTT. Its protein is CASRPSGVRTGELFF.

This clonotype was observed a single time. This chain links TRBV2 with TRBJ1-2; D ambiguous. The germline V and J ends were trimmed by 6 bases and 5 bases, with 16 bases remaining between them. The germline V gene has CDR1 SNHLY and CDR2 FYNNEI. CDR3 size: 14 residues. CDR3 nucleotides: TGTGCCAGCAGCCCCAGTCTTGTCCGGTATGGCTACACCTTC. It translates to CASSPSLVRYGYTF.

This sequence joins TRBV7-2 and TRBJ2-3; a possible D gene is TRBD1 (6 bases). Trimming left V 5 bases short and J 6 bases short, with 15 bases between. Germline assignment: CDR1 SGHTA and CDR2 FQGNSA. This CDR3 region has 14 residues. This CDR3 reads CASSRDPGVDTQYF. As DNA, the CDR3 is TGTGCCAGCAGCCGGGATCCAGGGGTCGATACGCAGTATTTT.